This TCR beta chain was sequenced during a study of T cells after yellow fever vaccination. This CDR3 spans 16 amino acids. V lost 0 bases, J lost 4 bases, and 12 bases lay in between. They built TCR cDNA with 5'RACE template switching, a step that put in a universal primer site and UMIs. TCRdb processed the 5' RACE reads anew with MiXCR; each CDR3 protein has one entry. This sample has some 550,000 distinct CDR3 sequences, with about 19% found just once. The sample was PBMCs, taken 15 days after the yellow fever booster vaccination. The TCR was taken from a man aged 30 to 39 who received the YFV17D yellow fever vaccine. The rearrangement uses TRBV12-3 or TRBV12-4 and TRBJ2-2, with a tentative D call TRBD1 (5 bases). CDR3 nucleotides: TGTGCCAGCAGTTTAGCTTCTAGAAGGGGCACCGGGGAGCTGTTTTTT. It translates to CASSLASRRGTGELFF.